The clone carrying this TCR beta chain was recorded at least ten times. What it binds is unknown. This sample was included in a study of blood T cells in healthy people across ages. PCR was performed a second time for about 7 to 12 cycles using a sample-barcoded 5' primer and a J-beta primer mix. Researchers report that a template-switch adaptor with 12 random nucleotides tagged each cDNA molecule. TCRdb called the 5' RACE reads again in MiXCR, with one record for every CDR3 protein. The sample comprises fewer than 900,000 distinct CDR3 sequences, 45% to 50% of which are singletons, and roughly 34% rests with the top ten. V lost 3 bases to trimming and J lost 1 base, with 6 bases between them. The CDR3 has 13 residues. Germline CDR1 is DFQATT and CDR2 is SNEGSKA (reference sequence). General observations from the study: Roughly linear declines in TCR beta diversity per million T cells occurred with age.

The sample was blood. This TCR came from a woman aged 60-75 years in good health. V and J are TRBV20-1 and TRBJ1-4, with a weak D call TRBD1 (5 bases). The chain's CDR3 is CSASGGTNEKLFF. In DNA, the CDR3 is TGCAGTGCTAGCGGGGGAACTAATGAAAAACTGTTTTTT.